This T cell receptor (beta chain) was recovered during a study of blood T cells in healthy people across ages. Overall study findings and caveats: PBMCs that were unsorted prevented a conclusive naive versus antigen-experienced comparison. Comparison with aged donors showed that long-lived donors had more naive CD4+ cells and higher diversity.

With respect to this clonotype: The target antigen is unknown.

The people who gave samples were healthy Caucasians from Russia, aged about 6 to 95. A second 7 to 11 cycle PCR used barcoded and J-beta primers. TCRdb re-analysed the 5' RACE reads in MiXCR, keeping a single row per CDR3 protein. This repertoire shows roughly 800,000 distinct CDR3 sequences, 58% found once; its top ten account for approximately 23%. Trimming left V 8 bases short and J 2 bases short, with 10 bases between. The CDR3 is made up of 13 amino acids. CDR1 is PRHDT, CDR2 FYEKMQ, per germline (reference sequence). The chain recombines TRBV13 with TRBJ2-1; D gene uncertain. This receptor was identified in a man between 25 and 39 years old in good health. The sample was blood. The CDR3 coding sequence is TGTGCCAGCGGACGTTCCACCTACAATGAGCAGTTCTTC. This translates into CASGRSTYNEQFF.